The present T cell receptor (beta chain) was sequenced within a study of cytomegalovirus exposure and HLA in healthy donors. Study background: Clustering assigned 70% to 90% of the roughly 370 genotyped donors to the Caucasian-associated ancestry cluster. Regarding the study as a whole: A missense variant in DCLRE1C was later tied to TCR beta V- and J-gene trimming. Further analysis, carried out later, found HLA-associated TCR beta chains more clonally expanded than equally common other chains.

PCR involved 60 Vbeta and 13 Jbeta primers. Profiling relied on immunoSEQ multiplex PCR, and the TCRdb table lists in-frame clones only, not all of them. Among around 94,000 clones listed, 81% were seen once. With respect to this clone: The antigen remains unidentified.

Samples came from healthy bone marrow donors. From germline, CDR1 is MNHNY and CDR2 SVGAGI (reference sequence). With 2 bases clipped from V and 3 bases from J, the junction kept 1 base outside the gene matches. This CDR3 comprises 13 residues. This receptor was obtained from a human donor in good health. Sequences were obtained from PBMCs. The V gene is TRBV6-6, the J gene TRBJ2-7; the match to TRBD2 covers 7 bases. CDR3 residues: CASSYGRDYEQYF. In nucleotides, the CDR3 is TGTGCCAGCAGTTACGGGAGGGACTACGAGCAGTACTTC.